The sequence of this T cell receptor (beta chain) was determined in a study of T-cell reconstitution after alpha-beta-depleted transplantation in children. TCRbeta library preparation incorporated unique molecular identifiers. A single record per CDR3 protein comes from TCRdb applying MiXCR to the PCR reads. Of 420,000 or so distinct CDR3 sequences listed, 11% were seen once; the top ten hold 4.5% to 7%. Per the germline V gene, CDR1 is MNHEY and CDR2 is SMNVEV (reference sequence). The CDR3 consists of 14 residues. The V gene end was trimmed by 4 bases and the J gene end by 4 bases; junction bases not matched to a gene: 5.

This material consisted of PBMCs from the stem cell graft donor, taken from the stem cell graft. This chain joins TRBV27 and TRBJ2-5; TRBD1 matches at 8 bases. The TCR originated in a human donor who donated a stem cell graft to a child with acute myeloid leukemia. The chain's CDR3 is CASSSRTGRETQYF. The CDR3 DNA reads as TGTGCCAGCAGTTCCCGGACAGGGCGAGAGACCCAGTACTTC.